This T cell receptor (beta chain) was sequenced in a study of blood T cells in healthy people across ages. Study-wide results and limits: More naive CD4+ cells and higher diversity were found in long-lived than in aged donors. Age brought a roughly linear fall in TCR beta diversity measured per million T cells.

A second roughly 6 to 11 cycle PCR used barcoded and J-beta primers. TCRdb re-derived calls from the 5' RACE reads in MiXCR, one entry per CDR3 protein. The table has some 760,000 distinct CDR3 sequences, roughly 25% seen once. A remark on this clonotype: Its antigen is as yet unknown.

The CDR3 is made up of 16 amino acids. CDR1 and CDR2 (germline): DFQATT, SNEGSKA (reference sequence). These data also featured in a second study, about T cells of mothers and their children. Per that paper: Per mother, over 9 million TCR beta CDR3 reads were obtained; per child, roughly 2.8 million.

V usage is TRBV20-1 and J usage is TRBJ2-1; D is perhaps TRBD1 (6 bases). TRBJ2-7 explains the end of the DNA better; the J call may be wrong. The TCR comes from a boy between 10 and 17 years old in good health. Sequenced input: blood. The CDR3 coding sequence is TGCAGTGCTAGAGATTCGGGCGCAGGGGATGTCTACGAGCAGTACTTC. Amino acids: CSARDSGAGDVYEQYF.